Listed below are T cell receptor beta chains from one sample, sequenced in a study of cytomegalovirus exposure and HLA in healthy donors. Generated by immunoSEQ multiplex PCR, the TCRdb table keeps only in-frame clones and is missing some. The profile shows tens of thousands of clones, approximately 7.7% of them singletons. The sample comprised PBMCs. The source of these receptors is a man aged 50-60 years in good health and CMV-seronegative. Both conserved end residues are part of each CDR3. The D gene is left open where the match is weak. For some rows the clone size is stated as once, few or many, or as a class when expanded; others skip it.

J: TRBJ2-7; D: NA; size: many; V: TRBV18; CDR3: CASSPSPYEQYF; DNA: TGTGCCAGCTCACCCTCTCCCTACGAGCAGTACTTC
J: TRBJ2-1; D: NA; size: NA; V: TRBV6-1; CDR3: CASNRESSYNEQFF; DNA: TGTGCCAGCAACAGGGAGAGCTCCTACAATGAGCAGTTCTTC
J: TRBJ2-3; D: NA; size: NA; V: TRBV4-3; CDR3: CASSQDQVRAQYF; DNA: TGCGCCAGCAGCCAAGATCAGGTGAGGGCGCAGTATTTT
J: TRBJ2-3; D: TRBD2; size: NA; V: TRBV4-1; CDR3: CASSQERASGGTDTQYF; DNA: TGCGCCAGCAGCCAAGAAAGGGCTAGCGGGGGCACAGATACGCAGTATTTT
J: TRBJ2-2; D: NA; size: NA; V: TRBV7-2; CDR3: CASSMGPNTGELFF; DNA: TGTGCCAGCAGCATGGGCCCTAACACCGGGGAGCTGTTTTTT
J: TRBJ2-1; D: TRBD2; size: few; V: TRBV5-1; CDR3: CASSLRGASGGNEQFF; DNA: TGCGCCAGCAGCTTGCGTGGGGCTAGCGGGGGCAATGAGCAGTTCTTC
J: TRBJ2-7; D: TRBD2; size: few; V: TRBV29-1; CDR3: CSVFTGGYEQYF; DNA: TGCAGCGTTTTCACGGGGGGATACGAGCAGTACTTC
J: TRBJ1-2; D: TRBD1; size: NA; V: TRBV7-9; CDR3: CASGTDRLIANYGYTF; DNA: TGTGCCAGCGGCACGGACAGGCTGATAGCTAACTATGGCTACACCTTC
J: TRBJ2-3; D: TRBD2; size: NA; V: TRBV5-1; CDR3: CASSLARLAGFLDTQYF; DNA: TGCGCCAGCAGCTTGGCTCGACTAGCGGGGTTTTTAGATACGCAGTATTTT
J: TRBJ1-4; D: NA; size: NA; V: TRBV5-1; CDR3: CASSLSRGEGEKLFF; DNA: TGCGCCAGCAGCTTGTCCAGGGGAGAAGGTGAAAAACTGTTTTTT
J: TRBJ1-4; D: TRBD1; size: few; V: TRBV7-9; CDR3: CASSSTGANEKLFF; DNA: TGTGCCAGCAGCTCGACAGGGGCTAATGAAAAACTGTTTTTT
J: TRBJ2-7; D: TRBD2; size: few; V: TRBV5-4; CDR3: CASSPSQGLAVYEQYF; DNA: TGTGCCAGCAGCCCATCGCAGGGACTAGCGGTTTACGAGCAGTACTTC
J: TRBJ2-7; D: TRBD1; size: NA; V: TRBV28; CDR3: CASRAGTARYEQYF; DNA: TGTGCCAGCAGGGCCGGGACAGCGCGTTACGAGCAGTACTTC
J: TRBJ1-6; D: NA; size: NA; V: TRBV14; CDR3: CASSHSSYNSPLHF; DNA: TGTGCCAGCAGCCACAGCTCCTATAATTCACCCCTCCACTTT
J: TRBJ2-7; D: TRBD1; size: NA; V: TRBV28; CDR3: CASGTGDSFYEQYF; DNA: TGTGCCAGCGGCACCGGGGACAGCTTTTACGAGCAGTACTTC
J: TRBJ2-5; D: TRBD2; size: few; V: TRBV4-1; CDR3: CASSQDFGGGTIRTQYF; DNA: TGCGCCAGCAGCCAAGATTTTGGCGGGGGGACGATCAGGACCCAGTACTTC
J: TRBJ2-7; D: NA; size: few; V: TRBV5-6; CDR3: CASSLGVSEQYF; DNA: TGTGCCAGCAGCTTAGGGGTTTCCGAGCAGTACTTC
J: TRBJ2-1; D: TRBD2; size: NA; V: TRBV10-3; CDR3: CAISETSATTNEQFF; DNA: TGTGCCATCAGCGAAACTAGCGCGACGACCAATGAGCAGTTCTTC
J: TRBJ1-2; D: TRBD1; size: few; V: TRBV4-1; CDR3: CASSQETGALIRGYTF; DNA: TGCGCCAGCAGCCAGGAGACAGGGGCCCTAATACGTGGCTACACCTTC
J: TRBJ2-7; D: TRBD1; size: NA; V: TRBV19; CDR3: CASSYRNGDRFYEQYF; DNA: TGTGCCAGTAGTTATCGTAATGGGGACAGGTTTTACGAGCAGTACTTC
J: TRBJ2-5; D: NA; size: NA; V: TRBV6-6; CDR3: CASTFLETQYF; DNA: TGTGCCAGCACCTTCCTGGAGACCCAGTACTTC
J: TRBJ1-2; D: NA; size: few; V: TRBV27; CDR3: CATRPLQGSYGYTF; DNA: TGTGCCACCCGACCCCTACAGGGATCCTATGGCTACACCTTC
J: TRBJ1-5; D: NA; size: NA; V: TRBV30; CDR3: CAWSVQGGQPQHF; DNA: TGTGCCTGGAGTGTACAGGGCGGGCAGCCCCAGCATTTT
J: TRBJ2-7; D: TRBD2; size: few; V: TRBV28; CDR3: CASSLLRLAVSSYEQYF; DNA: TGTGCCAGCAGTTTATTAAGACTAGCGGTAAGCTCCTACGAGCAGTACTTC
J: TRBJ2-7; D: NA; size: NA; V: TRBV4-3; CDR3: CASSHNPQPTYEQYF; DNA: TGCGCCAGCAGCCATAATCCACAGCCCACCTACGAGCAGTACTTC
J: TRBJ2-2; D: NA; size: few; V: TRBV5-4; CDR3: CASSGMKGDTGELFF; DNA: TGTGCCAGCAGCGGGATGAAGGGGGACACCGGGGAGCTGTTTTTT
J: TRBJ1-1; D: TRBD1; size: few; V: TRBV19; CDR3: CASGADRANTEAFF; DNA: TGTGCCAGTGGGGCGGACAGGGCCAACACTGAAGCTTTCTTT
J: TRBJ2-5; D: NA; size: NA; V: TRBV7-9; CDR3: CASSTVPDGETQYF; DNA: TGTGCCAGCAGCACGGTCCCCGACGGGGAGACCCAGTACTTC
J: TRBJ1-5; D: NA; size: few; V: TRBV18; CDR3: CASSTDSNQPQHF; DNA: TGTGCCAGCTCCACAGATTCCAATCAGCCCCAGCATTTT
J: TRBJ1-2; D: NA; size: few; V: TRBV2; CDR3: CASSGSRDNYGYTF; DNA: TGTGCCAGCAGTGGGAGCAGGGATAACTATGGCTACACCTTC
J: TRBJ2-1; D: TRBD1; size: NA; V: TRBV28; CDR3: CASLARGLKLEQFF; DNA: TGTGCCAGCCTCGCGAGGGGGCTCAAGCTGGAGCAGTTCTTC
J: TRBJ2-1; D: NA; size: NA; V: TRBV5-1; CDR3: CASSFMERGNEQFF; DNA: TGCGCCAGCAGCTTTATGGAAAGGGGAAATGAGCAGTTCTTC
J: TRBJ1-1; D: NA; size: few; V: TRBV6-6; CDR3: CASCHRENTEAFF; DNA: TGTGCCAGCTGCCACAGGGAGAACACTGAAGCTTTCTTT
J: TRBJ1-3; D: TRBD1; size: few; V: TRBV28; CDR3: CASSPSGQGSSGNTIYF; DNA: TGTGCCAGCAGTCCCTCGGGACAGGGAAGCTCTGGAAACACCATATATTTT
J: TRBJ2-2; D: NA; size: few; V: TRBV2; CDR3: CASSEDFFATGELFF; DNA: TGTGCCAGCAGTGAGGACTTTTTTGCCACCGGGGAGCTGTTTTTT
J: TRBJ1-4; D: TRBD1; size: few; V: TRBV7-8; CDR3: CASSNGQGGKLFF; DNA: TGTGCCAGCAGCAACGGACAGGGGGGAAAACTGTTTTTT
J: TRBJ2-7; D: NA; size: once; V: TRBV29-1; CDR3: CSVAGQGRSYEQYF; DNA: TGCAGCGTTGCGGGGCAGGGGCGCTCCTACGAGCAGTACTTC